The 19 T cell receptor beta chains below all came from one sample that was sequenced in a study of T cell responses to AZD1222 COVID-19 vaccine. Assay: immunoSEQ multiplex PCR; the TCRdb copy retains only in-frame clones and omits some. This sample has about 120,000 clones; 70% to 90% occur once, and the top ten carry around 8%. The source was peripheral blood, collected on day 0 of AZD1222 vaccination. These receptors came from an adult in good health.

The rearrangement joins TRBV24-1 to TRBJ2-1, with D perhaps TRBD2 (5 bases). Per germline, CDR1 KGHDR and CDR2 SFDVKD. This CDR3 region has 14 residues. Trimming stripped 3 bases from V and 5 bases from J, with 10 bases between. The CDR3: CATSDMRDNNEQFF. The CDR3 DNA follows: TGTGCCACCAGTGATATGAGGGATAACAATGAGCAGTTCTTC.

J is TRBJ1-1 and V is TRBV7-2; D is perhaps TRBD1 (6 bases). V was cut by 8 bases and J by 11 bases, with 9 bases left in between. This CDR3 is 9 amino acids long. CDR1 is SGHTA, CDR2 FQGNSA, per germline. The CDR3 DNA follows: TGTGCCAGCTCTCAGGGGGCTTTCTTT. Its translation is CASSQGAFF.

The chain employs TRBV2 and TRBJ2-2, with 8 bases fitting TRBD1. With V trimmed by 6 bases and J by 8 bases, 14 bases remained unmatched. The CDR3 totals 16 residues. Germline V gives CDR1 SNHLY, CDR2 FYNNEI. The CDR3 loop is CASRPDRAQLGGELFF. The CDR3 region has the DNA TGTGCCAGCAGACCGGACAGGGCCCAACTGGGGGGGGAGCTGTTTTTT.

The CDR3 is CASSLSLVTNTIYF. In nucleotides, the CDR3 is TGCGCCAGCAGCTTGTCTTTGGTAACGAACACCATATATTTT. The chain links TRBV5-1 to TRBJ1-3, with unresolved D. The CDR3 has 14 amino acids. V dropped 1 base and J dropped 7 bases, with 12 bases sitting between them. CDR1 SGHRS and CDR2 YFSETQ come from the germline V gene.

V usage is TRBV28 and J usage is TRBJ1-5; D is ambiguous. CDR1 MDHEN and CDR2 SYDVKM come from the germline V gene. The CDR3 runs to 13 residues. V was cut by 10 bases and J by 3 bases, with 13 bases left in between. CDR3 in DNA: TGTGCCACCGGAGACCGATACAATCAGCCCCAGCATTTT. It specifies CATGDRYNQPQHF.

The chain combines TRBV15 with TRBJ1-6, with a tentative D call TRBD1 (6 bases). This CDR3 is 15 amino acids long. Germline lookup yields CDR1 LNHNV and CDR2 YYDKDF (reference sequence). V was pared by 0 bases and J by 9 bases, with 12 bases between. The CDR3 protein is CATSRDRGGASPLHF. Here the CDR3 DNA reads TGTGCCACCAGCAGAGATCGAGGGGGGGCTTCACCCCTCCACTTT.

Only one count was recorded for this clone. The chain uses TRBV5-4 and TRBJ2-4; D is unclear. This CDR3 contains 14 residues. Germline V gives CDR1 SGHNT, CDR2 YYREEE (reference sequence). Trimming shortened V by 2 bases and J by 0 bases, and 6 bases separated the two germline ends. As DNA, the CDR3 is TGTGCCAGCAGCTTAAACCTAGCCAAAAACATTCAGTACTTC. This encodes CASSLNLAKNIQYF. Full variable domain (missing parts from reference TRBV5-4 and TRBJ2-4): ETGVTQSPTHLIKTRGQQVTLRCSSQSGHNTVSWYQQALGQGPQFIFQYYREEENGRGNFPPRFSGLQFPNYSSELNVNALELDDSALYLCASSLNLAKNIQYFGAGTRLSVL.

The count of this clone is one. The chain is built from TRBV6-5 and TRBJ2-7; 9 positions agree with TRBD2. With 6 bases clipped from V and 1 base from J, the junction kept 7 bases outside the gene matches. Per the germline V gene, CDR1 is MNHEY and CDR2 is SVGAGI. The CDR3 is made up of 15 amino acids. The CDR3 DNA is TGTGCCAGCAGCCTAGCGGGGAGATCTTCCTACGAGCAGTACTTC. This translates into CASSLAGRSSYEQYF.

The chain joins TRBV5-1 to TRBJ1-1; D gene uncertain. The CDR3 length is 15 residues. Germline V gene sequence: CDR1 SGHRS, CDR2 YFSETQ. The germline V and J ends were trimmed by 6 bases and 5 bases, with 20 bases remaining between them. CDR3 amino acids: CASTLGESDKTEAFF. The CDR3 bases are TGCGCCAGCACCCTTGGGGAAAGTGATAAGACTGAAGCTTTCTTT. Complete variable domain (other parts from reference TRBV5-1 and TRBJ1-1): KAGVTQTPRYLIKTRGQQVTLSCSPISGHRSVSWYQQTPGQGLQFLFEYFSETQRNKGNFPGRFSGRQFSNSRSEMNVSTLELGDSALYLCASTLGESDKTEAFFGQGTRLTVV.

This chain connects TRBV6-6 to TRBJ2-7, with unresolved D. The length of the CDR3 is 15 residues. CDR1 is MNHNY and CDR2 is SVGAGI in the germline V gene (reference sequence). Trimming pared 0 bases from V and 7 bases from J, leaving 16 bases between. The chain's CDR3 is CASSYSSDTTGEQYF. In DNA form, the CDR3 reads TGTGCCAGCAGTTACTCGTCTGATACGACTGGGGAGCAGTACTTC.

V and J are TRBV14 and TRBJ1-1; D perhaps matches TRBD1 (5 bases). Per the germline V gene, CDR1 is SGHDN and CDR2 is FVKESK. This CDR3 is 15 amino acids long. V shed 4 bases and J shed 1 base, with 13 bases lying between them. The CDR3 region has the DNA TGTGCCAGCAGCCTCTATTTGGACACGAACACTGAAGCTTTCTTT. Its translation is CASSLYLDTNTEAFF. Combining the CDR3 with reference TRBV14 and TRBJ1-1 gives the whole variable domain EAGVTQFPSHSVIEKGQTVTLRCDPISGHDNLYWYRRVMGKEIKFLLHFVKESKQDESGMPNNRFLAERTGGTYSTLKVQPAELEDSGVYFCASSLYLDTNTEAFFGQGTRLTVV.

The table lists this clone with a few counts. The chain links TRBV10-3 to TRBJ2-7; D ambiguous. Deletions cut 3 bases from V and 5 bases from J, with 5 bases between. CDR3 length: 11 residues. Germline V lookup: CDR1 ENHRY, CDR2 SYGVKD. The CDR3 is CAISDPNEQYF. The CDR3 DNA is TGTGCCATCAGTGACCCGAACGAGCAGTACTTC.

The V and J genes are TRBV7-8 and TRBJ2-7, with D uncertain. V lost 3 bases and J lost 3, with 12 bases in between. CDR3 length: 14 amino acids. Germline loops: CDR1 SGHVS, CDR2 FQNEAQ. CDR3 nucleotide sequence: TGTGCCAGCAGCTTCTTGGGTACGGGCTACGAGCAGTACTTC. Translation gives CASSFLGTGYEQYF.

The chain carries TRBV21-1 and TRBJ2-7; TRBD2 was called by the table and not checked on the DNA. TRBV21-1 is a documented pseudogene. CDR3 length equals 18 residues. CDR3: CASSTRGTAEGLAYEQYF. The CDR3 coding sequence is TGTGCCAGCAGCACCCGCGGGACAGCCGAGGGACTAGCCTACGAGCAGTACTTC.

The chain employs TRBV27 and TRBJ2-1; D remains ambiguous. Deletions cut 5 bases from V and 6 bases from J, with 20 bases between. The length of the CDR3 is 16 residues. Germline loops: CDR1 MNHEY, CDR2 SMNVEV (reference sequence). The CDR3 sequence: CASSQRRILSTNEQFF. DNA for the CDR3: TGTGCCAGCAGTCAAAGGCGTATTCTATCCACCAATGAGCAGTTCTTC.

The CDR3 sequence: CASSPGQGLSGYTF. CDR3 DNA sequence: TGTGCCAGCAGTCCGGGACAGGGTTTGAGTGGCTACACCTTC. V and J are TRBV28 and TRBJ1-2, with 9 bases that match TRBD1. With 5 bases clipped from V and 7 bases from J, the junction kept 8 bases outside the gene matches. The CDR3 sequence is 14 residues long. Germline lookup yields CDR1 MDHEN and CDR2 SYDVKM.

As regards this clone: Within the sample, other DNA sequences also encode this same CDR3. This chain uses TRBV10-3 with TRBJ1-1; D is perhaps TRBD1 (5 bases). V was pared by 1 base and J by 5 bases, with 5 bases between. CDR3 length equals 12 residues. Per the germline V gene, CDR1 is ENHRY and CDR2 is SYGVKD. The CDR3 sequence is CAISEWGTEAFF. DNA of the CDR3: TGTGCCATCAGTGAGTGGGGGACTGAAGCTTTCTTT.

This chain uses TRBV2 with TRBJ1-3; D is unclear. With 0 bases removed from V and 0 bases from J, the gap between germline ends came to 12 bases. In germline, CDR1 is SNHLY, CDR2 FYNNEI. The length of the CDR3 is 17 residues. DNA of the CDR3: TGTGCCAGCAGTGAAGCGCGGGGTCGTCCCTCTGGAAACACCATATATTTT. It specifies CASSEARGRPSGNTIYF.

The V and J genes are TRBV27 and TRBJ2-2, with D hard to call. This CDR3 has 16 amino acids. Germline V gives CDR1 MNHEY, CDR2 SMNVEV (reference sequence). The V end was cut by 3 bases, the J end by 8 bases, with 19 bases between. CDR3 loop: CASSFTRDEFTGELFF. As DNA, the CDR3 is TGTGCCAGCAGTTTTACCAGAGACGAATTCACTGGGGAGCTGTTTTTT.